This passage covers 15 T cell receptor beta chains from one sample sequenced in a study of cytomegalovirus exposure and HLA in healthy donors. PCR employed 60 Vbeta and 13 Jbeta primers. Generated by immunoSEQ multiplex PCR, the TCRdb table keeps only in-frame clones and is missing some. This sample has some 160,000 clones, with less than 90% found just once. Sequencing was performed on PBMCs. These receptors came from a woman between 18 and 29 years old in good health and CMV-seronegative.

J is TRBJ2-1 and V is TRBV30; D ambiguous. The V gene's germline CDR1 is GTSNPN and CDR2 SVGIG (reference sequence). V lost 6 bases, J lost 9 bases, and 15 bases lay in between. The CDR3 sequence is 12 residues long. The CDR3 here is CACQLQFGEQFF. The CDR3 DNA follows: TGTGCCTGCCAACTCCAATTCGGTGAGCAGTTCTTC.

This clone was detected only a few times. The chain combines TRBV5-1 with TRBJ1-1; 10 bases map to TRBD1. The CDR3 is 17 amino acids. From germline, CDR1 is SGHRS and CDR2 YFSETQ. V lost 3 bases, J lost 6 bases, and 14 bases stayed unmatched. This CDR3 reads CASSWDGDRGPAAEAFF. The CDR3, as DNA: TGCGCCAGCAGCTGGGATGGGGACAGGGGTCCTGCCGCTGAAGCTTTCTTT.

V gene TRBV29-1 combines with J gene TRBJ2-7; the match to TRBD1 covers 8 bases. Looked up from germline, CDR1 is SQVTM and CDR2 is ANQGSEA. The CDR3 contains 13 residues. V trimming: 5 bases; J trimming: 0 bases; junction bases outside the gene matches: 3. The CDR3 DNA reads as TGCAGCGTTCGGGGACAGGACTCCTACGAGCAGTACTTC. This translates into CSVRGQDSYEQYF.

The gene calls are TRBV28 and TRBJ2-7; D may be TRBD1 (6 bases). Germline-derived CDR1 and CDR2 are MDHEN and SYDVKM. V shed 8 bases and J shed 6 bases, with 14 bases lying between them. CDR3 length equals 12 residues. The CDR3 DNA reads TGTGCCAGCCGATTAACAGGGTCCGAGCAGTACTTC. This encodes CASRLTGSEQYF.

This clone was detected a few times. CDR3 in DNA: TGTGCCAGCAGTCCCCTAGAGCGCGAGCAGTACTTC. This sequence encodes CASSPLEREQYF. This rearrangement joins TRBV6-6 to TRBJ2-7; unclear D gene. The germline V and J ends were trimmed by 5 bases and 6 bases, with 11 bases remaining between them. From germline, CDR1 is MNHNY and CDR2 SVGAGI (reference sequence). This CDR3 is built from 12 residues.

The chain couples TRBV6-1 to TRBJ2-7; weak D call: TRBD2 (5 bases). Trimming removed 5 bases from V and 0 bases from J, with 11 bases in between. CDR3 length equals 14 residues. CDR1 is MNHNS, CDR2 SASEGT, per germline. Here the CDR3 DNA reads TGTGCCAGCAGTCTCGATGGGAGCTCCTACGAGCAGTACTTC. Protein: CASSLDGSSYEQYF.

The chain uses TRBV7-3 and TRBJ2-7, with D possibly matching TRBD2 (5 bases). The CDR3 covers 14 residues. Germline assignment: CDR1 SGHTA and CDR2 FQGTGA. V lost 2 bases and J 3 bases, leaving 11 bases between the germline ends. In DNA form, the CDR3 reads TGTGCCAGCAGCTTAGTTGGGCGGGTCTACGAGCAGTACTTC. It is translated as CASSLVGRVYEQYF.

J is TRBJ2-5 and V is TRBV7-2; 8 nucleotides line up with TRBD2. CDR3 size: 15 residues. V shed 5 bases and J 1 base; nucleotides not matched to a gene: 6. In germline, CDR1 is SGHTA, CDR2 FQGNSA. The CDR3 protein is CASSLLGTSQETQYF. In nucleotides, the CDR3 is TGTGCCAGCAGCCTGCTTGGGACTAGCCAAGAGACCCAGTACTTC.

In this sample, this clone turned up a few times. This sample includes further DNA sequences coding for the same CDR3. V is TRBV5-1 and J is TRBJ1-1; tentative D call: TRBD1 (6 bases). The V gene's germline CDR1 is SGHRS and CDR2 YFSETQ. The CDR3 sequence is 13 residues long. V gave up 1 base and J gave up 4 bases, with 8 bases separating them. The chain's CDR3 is CASSLTGSTEAFF. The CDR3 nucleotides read TGCGCCAGCAGCTTGACAGGGAGCACTGAAGCTTTCTTT.

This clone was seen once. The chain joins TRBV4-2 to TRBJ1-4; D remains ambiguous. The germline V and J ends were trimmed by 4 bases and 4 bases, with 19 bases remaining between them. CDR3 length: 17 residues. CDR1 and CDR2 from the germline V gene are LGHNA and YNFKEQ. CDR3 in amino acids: CASSRSSTREFNEKLFF. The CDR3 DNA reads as TGTGCCAGCAGCCGGTCCTCTACCCGGGAGTTTAATGAAAAACTGTTTTTT.

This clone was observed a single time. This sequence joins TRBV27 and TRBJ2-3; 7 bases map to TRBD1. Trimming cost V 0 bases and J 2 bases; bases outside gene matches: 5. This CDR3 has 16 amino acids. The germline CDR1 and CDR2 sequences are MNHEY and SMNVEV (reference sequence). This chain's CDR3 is CASSLSGGQYTDTQYF. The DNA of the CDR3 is TGTGCCAGCAGTTTATCAGGGGGACAGTACACAGATACGCAGTATTTT.

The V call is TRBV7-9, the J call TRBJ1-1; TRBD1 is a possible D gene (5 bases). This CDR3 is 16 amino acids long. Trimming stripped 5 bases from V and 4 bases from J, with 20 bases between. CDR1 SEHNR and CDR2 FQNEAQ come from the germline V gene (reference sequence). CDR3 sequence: CASSQLSRGRSTEAFF. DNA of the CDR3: TGTGCCAGCAGCCAACTAAGTAGGGGCAGGAGCACTGAAGCTTTCTTT.

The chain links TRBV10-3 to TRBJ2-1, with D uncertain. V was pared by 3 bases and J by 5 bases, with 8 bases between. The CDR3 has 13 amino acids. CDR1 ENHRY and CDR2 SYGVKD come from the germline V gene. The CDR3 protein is CAISDVENNEQFF. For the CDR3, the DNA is TGTGCCATCAGTGACGTAGAGAACAATGAGCAGTTCTTC.

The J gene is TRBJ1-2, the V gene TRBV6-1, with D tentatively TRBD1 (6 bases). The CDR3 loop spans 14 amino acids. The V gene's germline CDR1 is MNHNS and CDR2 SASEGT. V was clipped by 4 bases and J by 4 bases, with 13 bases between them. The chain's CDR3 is CASSGVGGPYGYTF. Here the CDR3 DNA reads TGTGCCAGCAGTGGGGTGGGGGGGCCCTATGGCTACACCTTC.

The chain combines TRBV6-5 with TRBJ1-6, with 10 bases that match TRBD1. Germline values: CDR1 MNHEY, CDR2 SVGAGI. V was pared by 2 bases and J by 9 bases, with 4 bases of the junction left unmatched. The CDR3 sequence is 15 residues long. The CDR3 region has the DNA TGTGCCAGCAGTTACGGGACAGGGGAGGGTTCACCCCTCCACTTT. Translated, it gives CASSYGTGEGSPLHF.